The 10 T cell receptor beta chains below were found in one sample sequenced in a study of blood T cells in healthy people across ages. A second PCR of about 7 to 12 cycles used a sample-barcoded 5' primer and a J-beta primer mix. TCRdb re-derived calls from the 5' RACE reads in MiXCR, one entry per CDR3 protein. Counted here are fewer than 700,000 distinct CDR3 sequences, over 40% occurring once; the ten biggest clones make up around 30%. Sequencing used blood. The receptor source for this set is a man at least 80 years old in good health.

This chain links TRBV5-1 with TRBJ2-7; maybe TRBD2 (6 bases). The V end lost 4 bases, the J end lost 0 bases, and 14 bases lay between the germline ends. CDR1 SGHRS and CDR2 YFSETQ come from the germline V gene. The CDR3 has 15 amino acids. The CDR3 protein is CASSPGRAGSYEQYF. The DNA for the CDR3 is TGCGCCAGCAGCCCGGGACGAGCGGGCTCCTACGAGCAGTACTTC.

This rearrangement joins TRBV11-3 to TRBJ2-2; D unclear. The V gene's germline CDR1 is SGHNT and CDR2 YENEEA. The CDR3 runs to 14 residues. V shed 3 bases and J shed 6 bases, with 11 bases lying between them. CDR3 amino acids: CASSFSGRAGELFF. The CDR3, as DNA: TGTGCCAGCAGCTTTTCGGGTCGCGCCGGGGAGCTGTTTTTT.

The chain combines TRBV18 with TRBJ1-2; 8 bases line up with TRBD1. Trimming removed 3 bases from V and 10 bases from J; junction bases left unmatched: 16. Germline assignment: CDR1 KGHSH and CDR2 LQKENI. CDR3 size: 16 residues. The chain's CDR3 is CASSPTTTRTGNDYTF. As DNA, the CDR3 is TGTGCCAGCTCACCGACTACCACCAGGACAGGGAACGACTACACCTTC.

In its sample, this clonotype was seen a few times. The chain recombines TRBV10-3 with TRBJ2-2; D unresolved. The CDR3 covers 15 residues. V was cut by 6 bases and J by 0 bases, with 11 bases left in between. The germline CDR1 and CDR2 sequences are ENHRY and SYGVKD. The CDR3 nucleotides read TGTGCCATCAGGGCTGACGAGCCGAACACCGGGGAGCTGTTTTTT. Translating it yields CAIRADEPNTGELFF.

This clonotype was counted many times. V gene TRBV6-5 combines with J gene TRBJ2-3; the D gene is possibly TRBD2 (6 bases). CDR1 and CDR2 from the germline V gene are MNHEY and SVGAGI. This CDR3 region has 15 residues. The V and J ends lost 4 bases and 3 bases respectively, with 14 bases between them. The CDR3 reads CASSLRASATDTQYF. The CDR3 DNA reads TGTGCCAGCAGTTTAAGGGCTAGCGCTACAGATACGCAGTATTTT.

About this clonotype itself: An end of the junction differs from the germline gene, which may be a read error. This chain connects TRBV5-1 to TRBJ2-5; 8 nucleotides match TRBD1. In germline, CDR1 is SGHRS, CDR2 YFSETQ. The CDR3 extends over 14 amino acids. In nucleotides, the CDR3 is TGCGTCAGCAGCTTGGGACAGGTGGTCTGGACCCAGTACTTC. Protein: CVSSLGQVVWTQYF.

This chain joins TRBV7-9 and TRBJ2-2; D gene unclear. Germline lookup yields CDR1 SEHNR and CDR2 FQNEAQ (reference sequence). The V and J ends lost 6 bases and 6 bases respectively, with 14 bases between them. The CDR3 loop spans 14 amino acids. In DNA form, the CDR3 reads TGTGCCAGCAGTCCCAACCTGGGCCCCGGGGAGCTGTTTTTT. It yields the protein CASSPNLGPGELFF. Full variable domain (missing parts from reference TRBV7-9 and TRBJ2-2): DTGVSQNPRHKITKRGQNVTFRCDPISEHNRLYWYRQTLGQGPEFLTYFQNEAQLEKSRLLSDRFSAERPKGSFSTLEIQRTEQGDSAMYLCASSPNLGPGELFFGEGSRLTVL.

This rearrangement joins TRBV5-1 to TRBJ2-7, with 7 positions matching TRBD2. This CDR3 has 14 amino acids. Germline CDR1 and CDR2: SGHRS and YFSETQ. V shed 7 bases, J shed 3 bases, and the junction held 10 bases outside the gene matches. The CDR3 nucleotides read TGCGCCAGCGCTTACACGGGAGGAAGCTACGAGCAGTACTTC. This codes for CASAYTGGSYEQYF.

Here the CDR3 DNA reads TGTGCCAGCAAGGACAGGGGTTCCTACAATGAGCAGTTCTTC. It encodes CASKDRGSYNEQFF. V gene TRBV6-6 combines with J gene TRBJ2-1; 9 nucleotides align to TRBD1. The CDR3 length is 14 residues. V lost 7 bases to trimming and J lost 1 base; unmatched junction nucleotides: 2. Germline V gene data show CDR1 as MNHNY and CDR2 as SVGAGI (reference sequence).

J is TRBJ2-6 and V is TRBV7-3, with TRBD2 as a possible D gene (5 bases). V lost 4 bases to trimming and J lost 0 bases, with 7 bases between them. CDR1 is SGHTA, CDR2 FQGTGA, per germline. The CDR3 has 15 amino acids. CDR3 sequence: CASSSEVSGANVLTF. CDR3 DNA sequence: TGTGCCAGCAGCTCGGAGGTCTCTGGGGCCAACGTCCTGACTTTC.